This T cell receptor (beta chain) derives from a study of control samples from healthy donors and cancer patients. To note about this clone: No DNA is shown, since the ends of the CDR3 on it are uncertain; the CDR3 is the one TCRdb lists.

The CDR3 adds up to 13 amino acids, both ends counted. From germline, CDR1 is SGHDN and CDR2 FVKESK. Profiling relied on immunoSEQ multiplex PCR, and the TCRdb table lists in-frame clones only, not all of them. In the table there are about 96,000 clones, 93% of which are singletons. Sequenced: blood. The rearrangement uses TRBV14 and TRBJ1-2; the table's D call, TRBD1, has no DNA check behind it. This TCR derives from a young man in good health. CDR3 sequence: CASSFGTGAAGTF.